This T cell receptor beta chain was sequenced during a study of OX40 agonist ivuxolimab in advanced cancers. Germline V CDR1 and CDR2: MNHGY, SVAAGI. The CDR3 has 15 amino acids. The ends lost 3 bases at V and 3 bases at J; junction bases unmatched: 5. The data were produced by immunoSEQ multiplex PCR, yet TCRdb's version contains in-frame clones alone and is incomplete. The sample consists of 77,000 or so clones, approximately 85% of them appearing once. The TCR was taken from an adult with an advanced solid tumor such as melanoma, head and neck, liver or kidney cancer. Sequenced material: CD4+ or CD8+ T cells sorted from blood, taken in a trial of the OX40 agonist ivuxolimab. The chain uses TRBV6-9 and TRBJ1-5, with 7 positions matching TRBD1. CDR3 amino acids: CASSYTQGTNQPQHF. The CDR3 DNA sequence: TGTGCCAGCAGTTACACACAGGGGACCAATCAGCCCCAGCATTTT.